This TCR beta chain was identified during a study of blood T cells in healthy people across ages. PCR was performed a second time for about 6 to 11 cycles using a sample-barcoded 5' primer and a J-beta primer mix. In TCRdb, the 5' RACE reads were re-called with MiXCR into one record per CDR3 protein. In the table there are around 700,000 distinct CDR3 sequences, 20% to 25% of which are singletons. CDR1 SGHRS and CDR2 YFSETQ come from the germline V gene. This CDR3 region has 14 residues. Trimming stripped 3 bases from V and 9 bases from J, with 16 bases between. These data were also reused for a study on T cells of mothers and their children. From that report: Donors were three healthy Caucasian mothers and their six children. Addition of sample barcodes and 2-4 random nucleotides occurred through the M1S primer of the second PCR.

The receptor was derived from a boy younger than 18 in good health. The sequenced sample was blood. The chain combines TRBV5-1 with TRBJ2-1, with D unclear. In DNA form, the CDR3 reads TGCGCCAGCAGCTCGTATTGGGGTTCGTCTGAGCAGTTCTTC. This gives the protein CASSSYWGSSEQFF.